This is a list of T cell receptor beta chains from one sample in a study of T cells after yellow fever vaccination. One entry per CDR3 protein, called by TCRdb with MiXCR from the 5' RACE reads. The sample includes 300,000 to 400,000 distinct CDR3 sequences, 9.5% to 15% of them seen just once. Specimen: CD4+ T cells sorted from PBMCs, collected 15 days after the yellow fever booster vaccination. All receptors come from a man younger than 35 who received the YFV17D yellow fever vaccine. CDR3s include the opening cysteine and the closing phenylalanine or tryptophan. A D gene is named only where the DNA matches it firmly. Clone size appears in some rows only: once, few, many, or a class for an expanded clone.

TRBV9	TRBJ2-3	17	many	-	CASSAPSSGTSTDTQYF	TGTGCCAGCAGCGCGCCTTCCTCTGGGACTAGCACAGATACGCAGTATTTT
TRBV4-3	TRBJ1-1	16	many	-	CASSQDLGQRRREAFF	TGCGCCAGCAGCCAAGATCTCGGGCAACGACGGCGTGAAGCTTTCTTT
TRBV5-4	TRBJ1-4	15	-	-	CASSSSTGFNEKLFF	TGTGCCAGCAGCTCCTCCACAGGGTTCAATGAAAAACTGTTTTTT
TRBV11-1	TRBJ1-2	14	few	TRBD1	CASSRDRDGYGYTF	TGTGCCAGCAGCCGAGACAGGGATGGGTATGGCTACACCTTC
TRBV11-2	TRBJ2-2	19	few	TRBD2	CASSSRGLAGVPTTGELFF	TGTGCCAGCAGCAGTCGGGGACTAGCGGGGGTACCGACCACCGGGGAGCTGTTTTTT
TRBV12-3/TRBV12-4	TRBJ1-2	13	few	TRBD1	CASSPSGQWGYTF	TGTGCCAGCAGTCCCTCGGGACAGTGGGGGTACACCTTC
TRBV3-2	TRBJ1-1	8	many	-	CASKGAFF	TGTGCCAGCAAGGGGGCTTTCTTT
TRBV29-1	TRBJ2-3	15	few	TRBD1	CSVGWTGGRTDTQYF	TGCAGCGTTGGCTGGACAGGGGGAAGGACAGATACGCAGTATTTT
TRBV20-1	TRBJ1-3	15	few	-	CSARDPTEFGNTIYF	TGCAGTGCTAGAGACCCGACAGAGTTCGGAAACACCATATATTTT
TRBV9	TRBJ1-1	13	-	TRBD1	CASTGGSNTEAFF	TGTGCCAGCACAGGGGGGTCGAACACTGAAGCTTTCTTT
TRBV9	TRBJ2-4	13	few	-	CASSEGMKNIQYF	TGTGCCAGCAGCGAGGGGATGAAAAACATTCAGTACTTC
TRBV9	TRBJ2-1	15	many	TRBD2	CASSVGPTSGGEQFF	TGTGCCAGCAGCGTAGGCCCTACTAGCGGGGGTGAGCAGTTCTTC
TRBV10-3	TRBJ2-3	17	-	-	CAISGEMGRASTDTQYF	TGTGCCATCAGTGGGGAAATGGGACGGGCGAGCACAGATACGCAGTATTTT
TRBV20-1	TRBJ2-3	13	many	-	CSARTGGPDTQYF	TGCAGTGCTCGAACAGGAGGTCCAGATACGCAGTATTTT
TRBV7-3	TRBJ2-3	17	few	TRBD2	CASSLMGLAGGTDTQYF	TGTGCCAGCAGCTTAATGGGACTAGCGGGGGGAACAGATACGCAGTATTTT
TRBV12-3/TRBV12-4	TRBJ2-2	13	-	-	CASSLQFTGELFF	TGTGCCAGCAGTTTGCAGTTCACCGGGGAGCTGTTTTTT
TRBV5-1	TRBJ1-1	13	-	-	CASSKEMNTEAFF	TGCGCCAGCAGTAAGGAGATGAACACTGAAGCTTTCTTT
TRBV9	TRBJ1-1	15	few	-	CASSPQVFGNTEAFF	TGTGCCAGCAGCCCCCAGGTCTTTGGGAACACTGAAGCTTTCTTT
TRBV7-3	TRBJ2-3	16	-	TRBD1	CASSLTWDRGTDTQYF	TGTGCCAGCAGCTTAACTTGGGACAGGGGCACAGATACGCAGTATTTT
TRBV12-3/TRBV12-4	TRBJ2-2	14	few	-	CASRWGARTGELFF	TGTGCCAGTCGTTGGGGGGCTCGAACCGGGGAGCTGTTTTTT
TRBV20-1	TRBJ1-1	12	few	-	CSATTPNTEAFF	TGCAGTGCTACCACACCGAACACTGAAGCTTTCTTT
TRBV6-1	TRBJ2-2	14	-	-	CASSEIHGTGELFF	TGTGCCAGCAGTGAAATCCACGGGACCGGGGAGCTGTTTTTT
TRBV7-2	TRBJ1-2	15	few	-	CASSLGTVRSYGYTF	TGTGCCAGCAGCTTAGGAACAGTCCGGAGCTATGGCTACACCTTC
TRBV6-2/TRBV6-3	TRBJ1-2	14	-	TRBD1	CASSYNQGARGYTF	TGTGCCAGCAGTTACAATCAGGGGGCGAGGGGCTACACCTTC
TRBV7-2	TRBJ1-5	16	-	TRBD1	CASSLGGTGTNQPQHF	TGTGCCAGCAGCCTGGGGGGGACAGGCACAAATCAGCCCCAGCATTTT
TRBV5-1	TRBJ2-1	13	few	-	CASSRDGNNEQFF	TGCGCCAGCAGCCGCGACGGCAACAATGAGCAGTTCTTC
TRBV4-2	TRBJ2-1	13	few	-	CASSQGRQGEQFF	TGTGCCAGCAGCCAAGGGCGGCAGGGTGAGCAGTTCTTC
TRBV25-1	TRBJ1-5	13	few	TRBD1	CASRDRGDQPQHF	TGTGCCAGTAGGGACAGGGGGGATCAGCCCCAGCATTTT
TRBV5-6	TRBJ1-2	14	-	-	CASSKDQGNYGYTF	TGTGCCAGCAGCAAGGACCAGGGGAACTATGGCTACACCTTC
TRBV25-1	TRBJ1-2	14	-	-	CASSANSGLISYTF	TGTGCCAGCAGTGCTAACAGTGGACTAATTAGCTACACCTTC
TRBV6-2/TRBV6-3	TRBJ1-5	15	-	-	CASSYWRDSNQPQHF	TGTGCCAGCAGTTACTGGAGAGATAGCAATCAGCCCCAGCATTTT
TRBV20-1	TRBJ1-2	15	-	TRBD1	CSAGGTGLTSVGYTF	TGCAGTGCCGGCGGGACAGGGCTAACGTCGGTGGGCTACACCTTC
TRBV5-8	TRBJ1-1	12	-	-	CASSLSYSEAFF	TGTGCCAGCAGCCTTTCCTACTCCGAAGCTTTCTTT
TRBV4-2	TRBJ2-3	16	few	TRBD2	CASSQEGSGGTDTQYF	TGTGCCAGCAGCCAAGAGGGTAGCGGGGGCACAGATACGCAGTATTTT
TRBV30	TRBJ1-6	16	-	-	CAWKDRYSSYNSPLHF	TGTGCCTGGAAGGACCGTTACAGCTCCTATAATTCACCCCTCCACTTT
TRBV7-2	TRBJ1-2	13	few	-	CASSLVAVDGYTF	TGTGCCAGCAGCTTAGTAGCGGTAGATGGCTACACCTTC
TRBV7-2	TRBJ1-2	14	-	-	CASSQDRSHYGYTF	TGTGCCAGCAGTCAAGACAGGAGCCACTATGGCTACACCTTC
TRBV5-4	TRBJ1-1	15	-	TRBD1	CASSLVTGADTEAFF	TGTGCCAGCAGCTTGGTCACAGGGGCCGACACTGAAGCTTTCTTT
TRBV7-2	TRBJ2-4	14	many	-	CASSLGSAKNIQYF	TGTGCCAGCAGCTTAGGGTCTGCCAAAAACATTCAGTACTTC
TRBV9	TRBJ2-1	14	many	TRBD1	CASSRQGSSNEQFF	TGTGCCAGCAGCCGACAGGGGAGCAGCAATGAGCAGTTCTTC
TRBV6-4	TRBJ1-2	12	-	-	CASITGSYGYTF	TGTGCCAGCATCACGGGGTCCTATGGCTACACCTTC
TRBV4-2	TRBJ2-1	18	few	TRBD2	CASSQDSSGGAQYNEQFF	TGTGCCAGCAGCCAAGATTCTAGCGGGGGAGCCCAGTACAATGAGCAGTTCTTC
TRBV12-3/TRBV12-4	TRBJ2-1	16	-	TRBD2	CASSLLLAGGVDEQFF	TGTGCCAGCAGTTTATTACTAGCGGGGGGTGTCGATGAGCAGTTCTTC
TRBV18	TRBJ1-2	13	-	TRBD1	CASSAGTGGGYTF	TGTGCCAGCTCAGCCGGGACAGGGGGAGGCTACACCTTC
TRBV20-1	TRBJ1-2	13	few	-	CSARPQGIYGYTF	TGCAGTGCTAGACCCCAGGGCATCTATGGCTACACCTTC
TRBV20-1	TRBJ2-3	15	-	-	CSARDQTRSTDTQYF	TGCAGTGCTAGAGATCAAACTAGGAGCACAGATACGCAGTATTTT
TRBV11-1	TRBJ1-6	14	few	TRBD1	CASSNGQGAYSLHF	TGTGCCAGCAGCAACGGACAGGGGGCGTATTCCCTCCACTTT
TRBV12-3/TRBV12-4	TRBJ1-2	13	-	-	CASSLDRAARYTF	TGTGCCAGCAGTTTAGACAGGGCGGCGCGCTACACCTTC
TRBV4-2	TRBJ2-2	16	-	-	CASSHSRQINTGELFF	TGTGCCAGCAGCCACAGTCGGCAAATTAACACCGGGGAGCTGTTTTTT
TRBV15	TRBJ2-5	15	-	-	CATSRRRAYQETQYF	TGTGCCACCAGCAGAAGGAGGGCTTACCAAGAGACCCAGTACTTC
TRBV20-1	TRBJ1-2	15	few	TRBD1	CSARGAPDRISDYTF	TGCAGTGCTAGAGGGGCGCCGGACAGGATTTCTGACTACACCTTC
TRBV6-5	TRBJ2-3	14	-	-	CASSYSLGSDTQYF	TGTGCCAGCAGTTACTCGTTGGGGTCAGATACGCAGTATTTT
TRBV11-1	TRBJ1-1	13	-	-	CASSLAQGTEAFF	TGTGCCAGCAGCTTAGCGCAGGGGACGGAAGCTTTCTTT
TRBV4-1	TRBJ2-7	14	many	-	CASTRDQELGQQYF	TGCGCCAGCACTCGGGACCAGGAGTTAGGGCAGCAGTACTTC
TRBV10-3	TRBJ2-3	16	few	TRBD1	CAISESTGHDVDTQYF	TGTGCCATCAGTGAGTCGACAGGGCACGACGTGGATACGCAGTATTTT
TRBV7-2	TRBJ2-2	15	-	-	CASSRQGGGPGELFF	TGTGCCAGCAGCCGACAGGGAGGCGGACCGGGGGAGCTGTTTTTT
TRBV7-3	TRBJ2-1	13	many	-	CASSQVGVNEQFF	TGTGCCAGCAGCCAGGTGGGCGTCAATGAGCAGTTCTTC